Each of the 32 T cell receptor beta chains below was sequenced from the same sample in a study of identical twins. One entry per CDR3 protein, called by TCRdb with MiXCR from the 5' RACE reads. The sample shows some 560,000 distinct CDR3 sequences, 7.5% to 10% of them seen only once. The sample was also linked to a second study, of yellow fever vaccine responses in identical twins.

Sequences were obtained from PBMCs. These receptors were taken from a woman aged 18-30 years in good health.

This clonotype was seen at least ten times. The gene calls are TRBV5-1 and TRBJ2-7; TRBD1 matches at 7 bases. The CDR3 extends over 14 amino acids. V lost 4 bases, J lost 4 bases, and 8 bases stayed unmatched. Germline V lookup: CDR1 SGHRS, CDR2 YFSETQ. The CDR3 is CASSVLTGSYEQYF. Here the CDR3 DNA reads TGCGCCAGCAGCGTTTTGACAGGGTCTTACGAGCAGTACTTC.

V and J are TRBV7-9 and TRBJ2-1; D ambiguous. Germline V lookup: CDR1 SEHNR, CDR2 FQNEAQ (reference sequence). The CDR3 is made up of 16 amino acids. The ends were cut back, 5 bases at V and 1 base at J, with 15 bases in the middle. The chain's CDR3 is CASSLPLVGSYNEQFF. The CDR3 nucleotides are TGTGCCAGCAGCCTCCCTCTAGTGGGTTCCTACAATGAGCAGTTCTTC.

This clonotype came up many times. This chain links TRBV12-3 or TRBV12-4 with TRBJ2-2; 11 bases match TRBD1. The CDR3 sequence is 17 residues long. Unmatched junction bases numbered 6, after V lost 2 bases and J lost 4 bases. The CDR3 DNA reads TGTGCCAGCAGTTTATGGACAGGGGGCTGGGGCACCGGGGAGCTGTTTTTT. Its translation: CASSLWTGGWGTGELFF.

This clonotype was seen only a few times. In DNA, the CDR3 is TGCGCCAGCAGACAGAACGCGAACAGGGGGTTTAACTATGGCTACACCTTC. Protein product: CASRQNANRGFNYGYTF. This chain joins TRBV5-1 and TRBJ1-2; 8 positions match TRBD1. Germline values: CDR1 SGHRS, CDR2 YFSETQ. The CDR3 is made up of 17 amino acids. J gave up 1 base and V 5 bases, and 13 bases lay outside the gene matches.

The CDR3 is CASSRGGSLYEQYF. The CDR3 region has the DNA TGTGCCAGCAGTAGAGGGGGGTCGTTATACGAGCAGTACTTC. The chain joins TRBV6-1 to TRBJ2-7, with D perhaps assigned TRBD1 or TRBD2 (6 bases each). The CDR3 totals 14 residues. Deletions cut 5 bases from V and 4 bases from J, with 15 bases between. Germline V gene sequence: CDR1 MNHNS, CDR2 SASEGT.

This clonotype showed up many times. Since a much larger clone is just one base distant, this may be a read error. The rearrangement uses TRBV3-1 and TRBJ2-7; D remains unclear. This CDR3 is 11 amino acids long. Looked up from germline, CDR1 is LGHDT and CDR2 is YNNKEL (reference sequence). V was cut by 0 bases and J by 4 bases, with 1 base left in between. The CDR3 here is CASSQEYEQYF. Here the CDR3 DNA reads TGTGCCAGCAGCCAAGAATACGAGCAGTACTTC.

This clonotype was counted ten times or more. The J gene is TRBJ1-5, the V gene TRBV6-5; D not resolved. Germline assignment: CDR1 MNHEY and CDR2 SVGAGI. This CDR3 spans 13 amino acids. Trimming took off 2 bases at V and 2 bases at J, with 4 bases between the two ends. The CDR3 coding sequence is TGTGCCAGCAGTTACGACGGCAATCAGCCCCAGCATTTT. This gives the protein CASSYDGNQPQHF.

The J gene is TRBJ2-1, the V gene TRBV20-1, with D possibly being TRBD1 or TRBD2 (6 bases each). Looked up from germline, CDR1 is DFQATT and CDR2 is SNEGSKA (reference sequence). Trimming cost V 5 bases and J 2 bases, with 28 bases left between them. CDR3 size: 19 residues. This chain's CDR3 is CSADVGWWGANTPYNEQFF. DNA of the CDR3: TGCAGTGCTGACGTGGGATGGTGGGGGGCGAATACCCCCTACAATGAGCAGTTCTTC.

This clonotype was picked up many times. The chain combines TRBV12-3 or TRBV12-4 with TRBJ2-5, with D possibly being TRBD2 (6 bases). CDR3 length: 15 amino acids. Trimming took 0 bases from V and 3 from J, leaving 11 bases between them. The CDR3 sequence: CASSLAGRGEETQYF. The CDR3 nucleotides read TGTGCCAGCAGTTTAGCGGGGCGGGGAGAAGAGACCCAGTACTTC.

This clonotype came up a few times. The CDR3 region has the DNA TGTGCCAGCAAGGCTAGCGGGGCCTCGGACCAGTACTTC. The encoded protein is CASKASGASDQYF. The V and J genes are TRBV27 and TRBJ2-5; 9 bases are a match to TRBD2. Unmatched junction bases numbered 10, after V lost 7 bases and J lost 10 bases. This CDR3 is 13 amino acids long. Per the germline V gene, CDR1 is MNHEY and CDR2 is SMNVEV (reference sequence).

Ten or more counts support this clonotype. The V call is TRBV24-1, the J call TRBJ2-1; TRBD1 or TRBD2 may be the D gene (5 bases each). Germline V CDR1 and CDR2: KGHDR, SFDVKD. The CDR3 has 14 residues. V was shortened by 6 bases and J by 6 bases, with 14 bases between the two germline ends. In DNA form, the CDR3 reads TGTGCCACCAGTATACACCGGGACGGCAATGAGCAGTTCTTC. Its translation is CATSIHRDGNEQFF.

This clonotype has a count of ten or more. The genes are TRBV4-2 and TRBJ1-2; 10 nucleotides line up with TRBD1. The germline CDR1 and CDR2 sequences are LGHNA and YNFKEQ. Germline trimming cut 2 bases from V and 6 bases from J; bases unmatched to any gene: 9. The CDR3 length is 16 residues. The CDR3 region is CASSQPQGQGLDGYTF. CDR3 in DNA: TGTGCCAGCAGCCAACCCCAGGGACAGGGGTTGGATGGCTACACCTTC.

The chain combines TRBV20-1 with TRBJ2-5; TRBD2 matches 10 bases. The germline CDR1 and CDR2 sequences are DFQATT and SNEGSKA (reference sequence). The CDR3 has 15 amino acids. Losses at the gene ends were 4 bases for V and 5 bases for J; bases not matched to a gene: 10. This CDR3 reads CSAIGSGGAVETQYF. For the CDR3, the DNA is TGCAGTGCTATTGGGAGCGGGGGGGCCGTTGAGACCCAGTACTTC.

This chain joins TRBV20-1 and TRBJ2-3, with D possibly being TRBD2 (7 bases). The CDR3 totals 17 residues. Germline CDR1 and CDR2: DFQATT and SNEGSKA (reference sequence). V was clipped by 0 bases and J by 0 bases, with 16 bases between them. The chain's CDR3 is CSARDPRGGPSTDTQYF. In DNA form, the CDR3 reads TGCAGTGCTAGAGACCCTAGGGGGGGCCCTAGCACAGATACGCAGTATTTT.

The chain has TRBV6-2 or TRBV6-3 and TRBJ2-5; 7 nucleotides line up with TRBD1. V was pared by 7 bases and J by 0 bases, with 8 bases of the junction left unmatched. Germline V lookup: CDR1 MNHEY, CDR2 SVGEGT. The CDR3 is made up of 15 amino acids. The CDR3 nucleotides are TGTGCCAGCAAATTACACAGGGGCAACCAAGAGACCCAGTACTTC. It specifies CASKLHRGNQETQYF.

V and J are TRBV7-2 and TRBJ2-7; D is ambiguous. Looked up from germline, CDR1 is SGHTA and CDR2 is FQGNSA. Trimming removed 2 bases from V and 0 bases from J, with 5 bases in between. The CDR3 is 13 amino acids. The CDR3 loop is CASSLMSSYEQYF. DNA of the CDR3: TGTGCCAGCAGCTTAATGAGCTCCTACGAGCAGTACTTC.

The sample holds many counts of this clonotype. The chain combines TRBV29-1 with TRBJ1-3; D is perhaps TRBD1 (5 bases). V was clipped by 4 bases and J by 4 bases, with 17 bases between them. The CDR3 runs 15 residues. Germline V gives CDR1 SQVTM, CDR2 ANQGSEA. The CDR3 spells CSVGGTRNEGNTIYF. Written as DNA, the CDR3 is TGCAGCGTTGGGGGGACTCGGAATGAAGGAAACACCATATATTTT. Full variable domain (outside the CDR3, taken from reference TRBV29-1 and TRBJ1-3): SAVISQKPSRDICQRGTSLTIQCQVDSQVTMMFWYRQQPGQSLTLIATANQGSEATYESGFVIDKFPISRPNLTFSTLTVSNMSPEDSSIYLCSVGGTRNEGNTIYFGEGSWLTVV.

This clonotype was recorded only once. The chain has TRBV12-3 or TRBV12-4 and TRBJ2-3; 10 bases map to TRBD2. This CDR3 contains 18 residues. The junction had 17 bases not matched to a gene; V was cut back by 11 bases and J by 0 bases. CDR3 sequence: CALWDPLAGGLSTDTQYF. The CDR3 nucleotides read TGTGCCCTCTGGGATCCATTAGCGGGAGGACTAAGCACAGATACGCAGTATTTT.

This clonotype showed up just a few times. The gene calls are TRBV7-3 and TRBJ2-2, with D possibly TRBD2 on 5 matching bases. Germline lookup yields CDR1 SGHTA and CDR2 FQGTGA. The V and J ends lost 8 bases and 0 bases respectively, with 16 bases between them. The CDR3 length is 16 residues. CDR3 sequence (DNA): TGTGCCAGCGCTCCACGGGGAAGGTCGAACACCGGGGAGCTGTTTTTT. Protein sequence: CASAPRGRSNTGELFF.

This clonotype came up many times. This rearrangement joins TRBV7-3 to TRBJ2-1, with TRBD1 identical over 9 bases. Losses at the gene ends were 4 bases for V and 10 bases for J; bases not matched to a gene: 11. The CDR3 extends over 15 amino acids. Germline V lookup: CDR1 SGHTA, CDR2 FQGTGA. CDR3 in amino acids: CASSSTGGAVGEQFF. CDR3 DNA: TGTGCCAGCAGCTCCACAGGGGGCGCCGTCGGAGAGCAGTTCTTC.

V gene TRBV23-1 combines with J gene TRBJ2-3; no clear D. TRBV23-1 is known as an ORF, though its function is uncertain. There are 14 residues in the CDR3. Deletions cut 2 bases from V and 4 bases from J, with 10 bases between. The CDR3 DNA sequence: TGCGCCAGCAGTCAAGCTGGGGTCCCAGATACGCAGTATTTT. It yields the protein CASSQAGVPDTQYF.

In its sample, this clonotype was seen a few times. The J gene is TRBJ2-7, the V gene TRBV18; 10 bases map to TRBD2. Germline CDR1 is KGHSH and CDR2 is LQKENI. The CDR3 length is 16 residues. V shed 0 bases, J shed 6 bases, and the junction held 8 bases outside the gene matches. In DNA form, the CDR3 reads TGTGCCAGCTCACCACCGGCAGCGGGAGGGCCCAGCGAGCAGTACTTC. The encoded protein is CASSPPAAGGPSEQYF.

The V call is TRBV3-1, the J call TRBJ2-7, with D possibly being TRBD2 (6 bases). The V end lost 5 bases, the J end lost 0 bases, and 20 bases lay between the germline ends. Per the germline V gene, CDR1 is LGHDT and CDR2 is YNNKEL (reference sequence). The CDR3 has 17 amino acids. The CDR3 spells CASSTRRVGTFSYEQYF. Written as DNA, the CDR3 is TGTGCCAGCAGCACGAGGAGGGTGGGGACGTTCTCCTACGAGCAGTACTTC.

This clonotype came up many times. The V call is TRBV12-3 or TRBV12-4, the J call TRBJ2-1; D is ambiguous. V lost 4 bases, J lost 4 bases, and 8 bases lay in between. The length of the CDR3 is 13 residues. The CDR3 loop reads CASSWGPYNEQFF. CDR3 nucleotide sequence: TGTGCCAGCAGTTGGGGTCCATACAATGAGCAGTTCTTC.

The CDR3: CAWKVPPNYGYTF. CDR3 coding DNA: TGTGCCTGGAAAGTTCCTCCTAACTATGGCTACACCTTC. This rearrangement joins TRBV30 to TRBJ1-2, with D hard to call. V was shortened by 4 bases and J by 0 bases, with 9 bases between the two germline ends. The CDR3 has 13 amino acids. CDR1 is GTSNPN, CDR2 SVGIG, per germline (reference sequence).

This clonotype was recorded many times. J is TRBJ2-1 and V is TRBV6-4; D might be TRBD1 (6 bases). Germline assignment: CDR1 MRHNA and CDR2 SNTAGT. This CDR3 is built from 13 residues. The V and J ends lost 0 bases and 7 bases respectively, with 7 bases between them. Here the CDR3 DNA reads TGTGCCAGCAGTGACTCGGACAGTAATGAGCAGTTCTTC. The encoded protein is CASSDSDSNEQFF.

This clonotype has at least ten counts. The gene calls are TRBV12-3 or TRBV12-4 and TRBJ1-5; 7 bases fit TRBD1. The CDR3 runs 13 residues. V trimming: 5 bases; J trimming: 7 bases; junction bases outside the gene matches: 5. This CDR3 reads CASSRQGGQPQHF. In DNA, the CDR3 is TGTGCCAGCAGTCGACAGGGTGGACAGCCCCAGCATTTT.

This clonotype has just a few counts. The chain employs TRBV3-1 and TRBJ2-7; 7 nucleotides line up with TRBD1. V dropped 8 bases and J dropped 4; count of bases not matched to a gene: 8. The CDR3 loop spans 13 amino acids. Per germline, CDR1 LGHDT and CDR2 YNNKEL (reference sequence). The DNA for the CDR3 is TGTGCCAGCGCTTCTAGGGGGCGTTACGAGCAGTACTTC. It translates to CASASRGRYEQYF.

This clonotype was seen a few times. This chain connects TRBV20-1 to TRBJ2-7, with TRBD2 matching over 10 bases. The CDR3 length is 13 residues. Germline V gene data show CDR1 as DFQATT and CDR2 as SNEGSKA (reference sequence). The CDR3 loop reads CSLTSGNTYEQYF. DNA for the CDR3: TGCAGCCTAACTAGCGGGAATACCTACGAGCAGTACTTC.

This chain uses TRBV6-5 with TRBJ2-7; the D is unclear. The CDR3 spans 13 residues. V was trimmed by 0 bases and J by 7 bases, leaving 10 bases between them. Germline loops: CDR1 MNHEY, CDR2 SVGAGI. In nucleotides, the CDR3 is TGTGCCAGCAGTTACTCGATGGCGAGGGAGCAGTACTTC. This translates into CASSYSMAREQYF.

This clonotype was found many times. This chain connects TRBV29-1 to TRBJ2-1; possibly TRBD1 or TRBD2 for D (5 bases each). V was trimmed by 4 bases and J by 0 bases, leaving 19 bases between them. The length of the CDR3 is 17 residues. The germline CDR1 and CDR2 sequences are SQVTM and ANQGSEA. The CDR3: CSVVYLGVPSSYNEQFF. The CDR3 bases are TGCAGCGTTGTTTATTTGGGGGTCCCTAGCTCCTACAATGAGCAGTTCTTC.

V and J are TRBV28 and TRBJ2-7, with 8 bases identical to TRBD2. Trimming took 7 bases from V and 13 from J; bases not matched to a gene: 12. The CDR3 runs 12 residues. Germline values: CDR1 MDHEN, CDR2 SYDVKM. CDR3 in DNA: TGTGCCAGCACCGGGATAAGGACTAGCAACTACTTC. This translates into CASTGIRTSNYF.